Listed below are T cell receptor beta chains from one sample, sequenced in a study of blood T cell repertoires in COVID-19. Data came from immunoSEQ multiplex PCR; TCRdb stores just in-frame clones and leaves some out. This table holds approximately 200,000 clones, about nine tenths found once. The sample comprised peripheral blood. The source is a man aged 30 to 39 with acute or convalescent COVID-19. Each CDR3 is given with its conserved first and last residue. The D gene is left open where the match is weak. For some rows the clone size is stated as once, few or many, or as a class when expanded; others skip it.

V gene,clone size,D gene,J gene,CDR3 DNA,CDR3 protein
TRBV5-5,.,TRBD1,TRBJ2-3,TGTGCCAGCAGCTCCTATGACAGGGGGCACGGAGATACGCAGTATTTT,CASSSYDRGHGDTQYF
TRBV4-1,.,.,TRBJ1-4,TGCGCCAGCAGCCAAGATTTTACGGCCTCGAGGGATGAAAAACTGTTTTTT,CASSQDFTASRDEKLFF
TRBV6-5,.,TRBD1,TRBJ1-5,TGTGCCAGCAGTTACCCCGGACAGGATCAGCCCCAGCATTTT,CASSYPGQDQPQHF
TRBV28,.,TRBD1,TRBJ1-5,TGTGCCAGCAGTAAGGACAGGGGTGACGATCAGCCCCAGCATTTT,CASSKDRGDDQPQHF
TRBV7-9,.,.,TRBJ2-3,TGTGCCAGCAGCCCACTAAGCACAGATACGCAGTATTTT,CASSPLSTDTQYF
TRBV5-5,once,.,TRBJ1-2,TGTGCCAGCAGCTTAGCGTCGGGAGTTCCCGCCGGCTACACCTTC,CASSLASGVPAGYTF
TRBV30,.,TRBD2,TRBJ2-7,TGTGCCTGGAGTAGGGGACTAGCGGGCTCCTACGAGCAGTACTTC,CAWSRGLAGSYEQYF
TRBV15,.,TRBD1,TRBJ2-1,TGTGCCACCAGCATGGGCACAGGGGTTGGCTACAATGAGCAGTTCTTC,CATSMGTGVGYNEQFF
TRBV12-3/TRBV12-4,.,.,TRBJ2-7,TGTGCCAGCAGTGTCGGAGCCCGACTCGAGCAGTACTTC,CASSVGARLEQYF
TRBV29-1,.,TRBD1,TRBJ1-4,TGCAGCGTAGCCGGGACAGGGAATGAAAAACTGTTTTTT,CSVAGTGNEKLFF
TRBV30,.,.,TRBJ2-7,TGTGCCTGGAGTGTACTGGGGGGACTCTACGAGCAGTACTTC,CAWSVLGGLYEQYF
TRBV7-6,.,TRBD1,TRBJ2-7,TGTGCCAGCAGCTGGAACAGGACAGGGTCGGGATACGAGCAGTACTTC,CASSWNRTGSGYEQYF
TRBV9,.,.,TRBJ1-3,TGTGCCAGCACCCCTGGAGGGGCCATCTCTGGAAACACCATATATTTT,CASTPGGAISGNTIYF
TRBV30,.,.,TRBJ2-1,TGTGCCTGGAGTGGACTAGAAACGGTCAATGAGCAGTTCTTC,CAWSGLETVNEQFF
TRBV29-1,once,.,TRBJ1-2,TGCAGCCCGATCCTCCGGGACAAAGGATATGGCTACACCTTC,CSPILRDKGYGYTF
TRBV9,.,TRBD2,TRBJ2-3,TGTGCCAGCAGCCCACGCCCGGGGGGGTCCGATACGCAGTATTTT,CASSPRPGGSDTQYF
TRBV29-1,.,.,TRBJ1-6,TGCAGCGTTTCCAGAGGTGGACAAAATTCACCCCTCCACTTT,CSVSRGGQNSPLHF
TRBV6-5,.,TRBD1,TRBJ1-4,TGTGCCAGCAGCGGAAGACAGGGCGGCTATGAAAAACTGTTTTTT,CASSGRQGGYEKLFF
TRBV30,.,TRBD2,TRBJ2-1,TGTGCCTGGAAGAGCGGGAGAAGCCCCTACAATGAGCAGTTCTTC,CAWKSGRSPYNEQFF
TRBV30,.,.,TRBJ1-5,TGTGCCTGGAGTGGAGGAGGTAACAATCAGCCCCAGCATTTT,CAWSGGGNNQPQHF
TRBV2,.,TRBD2,TRBJ2-2,TGTGCCAGCACTCCCTTGACTAGCGGGGGGATTAACACCGGGGAGCTGTTTTTT,CASTPLTSGGINTGELFF
TRBV28,.,.,TRBJ1-2,TGTGCCAGCAGTACCACGAGTTATGGCTACACCTTC,CASSTTSYGYTF
TRBV6-5,.,.,TRBJ1-2,TGTGCCAGCGGTCTCTCGCCGGGGTGGGACTATGGCTACACCTTC,CASGLSPGWDYGYTF
TRBV29-1,few,TRBD1,TRBJ1-1,TGCAGCGTTGTATTCACAGGGGGTCCGGTGAACACTGAAGCTTTCTTT,CSVVFTGGPVNTEAFF
TRBV24-1,.,TRBD2,TRBJ2-3,TGTGCCACCAGTGACTATAAAGCGGGGGCGACAGATACGCAGTATTTT,CATSDYKAGATDTQYF
TRBV6-5,.,.,TRBJ2-3,TGTGCCAGCTGGGGGGTGGGGGGCACAGATACGCAGTATTTT,CASWGVGGTDTQYF
TRBV27,.,.,TRBJ2-5,TGTGCCAGCAGTTCTCGCCAGCTACGGGGAGAGACCCAGTACTTC,CASSSRQLRGETQYF
TRBV9,.,TRBD1,TRBJ1-6,TGTGCCAGCAGCGCAGGACAGGGGGCAAGGACACCCCTCCACTTT,CASSAGQGARTPLHF
TRBV21-1,.,.,TRBJ2-6,TGTGCCAGCAGCCCCATCGACAGGACATCTGGGGCCAACGTCCTGACTTTC,CASSPIDRTSGANVLTF